This T cell receptor beta chain comes out of a study of blood T cell repertoires in COVID-19. Here immunoSEQ multiplex PCR was the method, and the copy in TCRdb shows in-frame clones only, minus some. This sample carries fewer than 200,000 clones, roughly 88% of them seen once, and the ten largest clones take approximately 9%. Germline values: CDR1 MNHEY, CDR2 SVGAGI. The CDR3 contains 14 residues. Trimming cost V 7 bases and J 4 bases, with 16 bases left between them. This clonotype was obtained from a woman between 18 and 30 years old who had recovered from COVID-19. Sequenced material: PBMCs or T cells enriched from blood (not recorded which). This sequence joins TRBV6-5 and TRBJ1-1; D is possibly TRBD1 (6 bases). The CDR3 here is CASKQGGVGTEAFF. The CDR3 region has the DNA TGTGCCAGCAAACAAGGGGGAGTAGGCACTGAAGCTTTCTTT.